The 10 T cell receptor beta chains reported below all come from one sample, sequenced in a study of a mutant IDH1 vaccine in newly diagnosed glioma. Time point of the sample: week 5, during vaccination. Every vaccination contained 300 ug of the mutant IDH1 20-mer peptide and was paired with topical imiquimod. The assay was immunoSEQ multiplex PCR, and TCRdb's table has in-frame clones only and misses some. The sample records some 25,000 clones, about 76% being singletons. The antigens of these receptors remain unknown. This specimen consisted of PBMCs, obtained from a glioma patient whose treatment included an IDH1 peptide vaccine. Receptor source: a man aged 40-55 years with glioma.

This clone was observed a few times. The chain uses TRBV11-2 and TRBJ1-4; a possible D gene is TRBD1 (5 bases). This CDR3 has 12 amino acids. V lost 6 bases, J lost 6 bases, and 8 bases lay in between. Germline loops: CDR1 SGHAT, CDR2 FQNNGV. CDR3 protein: CASSSGYEKLFF. CDR3 nucleotides: TGTGCCAGCAGTTCAGGGTATGAAAAACTGTTTTTT. Supplemented by reference TRBV11-2 and TRBJ1-4, the full variable domain reads EAGVAQSPRYKIIEKRQSVAFWCNPISGHATLYWYQQILGQGPKLLIQFQNNGVVDDSQLPKDRFSAERLKGVDSTLKIQPAKLEDSAVYLCASSSGYEKLFFGSGTQLSVL.

The V call is TRBV29-1, the J call TRBJ2-2; a possible D gene is TRBD2 (5 bases). Trimming pared 0 bases from V and 7 bases from J, leaving 15 bases between. This CDR3 has 15 residues. Germline V lookup: CDR1 SQVTM, CDR2 ANQGSEA. CDR3 sequence: CSVEEERASIGELFF. CDR3 sequence (DNA): TGCAGCGTTGAAGAAGAACGGGCTAGCATCGGGGAGCTGTTTTTT.

This clone appeared a few times. The chain carries TRBV30 and TRBJ1-1; 7 nucleotides line up with TRBD1. Trimming removed 0 bases from V and 3 bases from J; junction bases left unmatched: 1. In germline, CDR1 is GTSNPN, CDR2 SVGIG (reference sequence). The CDR3 extends over 13 amino acids. CDR3 loop: CAWSVQGYTEAFF. CDR3 nucleotide sequence: TGTGCCTGGAGTGTACAGGGGTACACTGAAGCTTTCTTT.

The V call is TRBV6-6, the J call TRBJ2-1, with D possibly TRBD1 on 6 matching bases. There are 14 residues in the CDR3. CDR1 is MNHNY and CDR2 is SVGAGI in the germline V gene (reference sequence). Trimming stripped 7 bases from V and 9 bases from J, with 19 bases between. CDR3 sequence reads: CASNPHREYSEQFF. The CDR3 DNA follows: TGTGCCAGCAACCCACACAGGGAATATTCTGAGCAGTTCTTC.

This rearrangement joins TRBV9 to TRBJ2-3; D is unresolved. Trimming removed 3 bases at V and 3 bases at J, with 14 bases between. The germline CDR1 and CDR2 sequences are SGDLS and YYNGEE. The CDR3 has 15 amino acids. The CDR3 region is CASSGPQVGTDTQYF. CDR3 DNA sequence: TGTGCCAGCAGCGGGCCCCAGGTTGGGACAGATACGCAGTATTTT.

This clone has just a few counts. The genes are TRBV9 and TRBJ2-1, with 8 bases that match TRBD2. J gave up 0 bases and V 3 bases, and 2 bases lay outside the gene matches. The V gene's germline CDR1 is SGDLS and CDR2 YYNGEE. CDR3 length equals 15 residues. The CDR3 DNA reads TGTGCCAGCAGCGCCAGCGGGAGCTCCTACAATGAGCAGTTCTTC. This sequence encodes CASSASGSSYNEQFF.

The chain has TRBV7-8 and TRBJ2-7; TRBD2 is a possible D gene (5 bases). The V gene's germline CDR1 is SGHVS and CDR2 FQNEAQ. V lost 1 base and J lost 7, with 14 bases in between. The CDR3 totals 14 residues. CDR3 coding DNA: TGTGCCAGCAGCTTAGTGGGCGGGTTGCGGGAGCAGTACTTC. This sequence encodes CASSLVGGLREQYF.

This chain joins TRBV14 and TRBJ2-7; D is perhaps TRBD2 (5 bases). The CDR3 extends over 13 amino acids. Trimming pared 3 bases from V and 6 bases from J, leaving 12 bases between. CDR1 SGHDN and CDR2 FVKESK come from the germline V gene. CDR3 region: CASSQGAGGEQYV. CDR3 in DNA: TGTGCCAGCAGCCAGGGTGCGGGCGGCGAGCAGTACGTC.

The chain has TRBV7-6 and TRBJ2-1; 10 bases match TRBD2. Germline assignment: CDR1 SGHVS and CDR2 FNYEAQ. J gave up 9 bases and V 6 bases, and 5 bases lay outside the gene matches. CDR3 length: 13 residues. CDR3 sequence (DNA): TGTGCCAGCAGTTCTAGCGGGAGCGGTGAGCAGTTCTTC. Translated: CASSSSGSGEQFF.

The chain joins TRBV19 to TRBJ2-1; D is possibly TRBD1 (5 bases). The germline V and J ends were trimmed by 5 bases and 0 bases, with 11 bases remaining between them. Per the germline V gene, CDR1 is LNHDA and CDR2 is SQIVND (reference sequence). This CDR3 is built from 15 residues. Written as DNA, the CDR3 is TGTGCCAGTAGTCGAGACAGCCGCTCCTACAATGAGCAGTTCTTC. Protein sequence: CASSRDSRSYNEQFF.